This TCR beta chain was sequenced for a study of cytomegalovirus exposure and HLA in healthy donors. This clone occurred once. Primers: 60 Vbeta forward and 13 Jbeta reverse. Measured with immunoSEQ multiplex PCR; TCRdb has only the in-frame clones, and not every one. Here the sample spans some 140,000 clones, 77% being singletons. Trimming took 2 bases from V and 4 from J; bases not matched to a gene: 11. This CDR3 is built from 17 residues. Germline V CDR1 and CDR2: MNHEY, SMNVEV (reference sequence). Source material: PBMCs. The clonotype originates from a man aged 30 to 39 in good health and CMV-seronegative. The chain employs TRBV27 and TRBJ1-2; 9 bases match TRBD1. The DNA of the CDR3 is TGTGCCAGCAGTTTAGGGACAGGGACAAATGGATTCTATGGCTACACCTTC. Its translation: CASSLGTGTNGFYGYTF.